This TCR beta chain is drawn from a study of blood T cells in healthy people across ages. The CDR3 is 16 residues long. Germline V CDR1 and CDR2: SGHTA, FQGNSA. V lost 2 bases to trimming and J lost 5 bases; unmatched junction nucleotides: 9. Then a second PCR, running about 6 to 11 cycles, was carried out with a sample-barcoded 5' primer and a J-beta primer mix. A template-switch adaptor that had 12 random nucleotides put a tag on each cDNA molecule. TCRdb analysed the 5' RACE reads with MiXCR anew, one entry per CDR3 protein. The sample gives 1.5 million or so distinct CDR3 sequences, roughly two fifths of which show up once; less than 5% is in the top ten. Staff drew about 10 milliliters of peripheral blood from each donor. Whole-study results and caveats: The unsorted PBMCs prevented any conclusive comparison of naive versus antigen-experienced cells.

This clonotype was found a few times. As yet, its antigen is unknown. Sequencing used blood. The V gene is TRBV7-2, the J gene TRBJ2-3; the match to TRBD2 covers 8 bases. The sequence was collected from a woman aged 18-30 years in good health. The CDR3 loop is CASSLWSGRGKDTQYF. The DNA of the CDR3 is TGTGCCAGCAGCTTATGGAGCGGGAGAGGGAAAGATACGCAGTATTTT.